Listed below are T cell receptor beta chains from one sample, sequenced in a study of OX40 agonist ivuxolimab in advanced cancers. The assay was immunoSEQ multiplex PCR, and TCRdb's table has in-frame clones only and misses some. Of tens of thousands of clones listed, 82% were seen once; the top ten hold 0.42%. Material: CD4+ or CD8+ T cells sorted from blood, obtained in a trial of the OX40 agonist ivuxolimab. Every receptor here comes from an adult with an advanced solid tumor such as melanoma, head and neck, liver or kidney cancer. The CDR3 runs from the conserved cysteine through the conserved F or W. Fields, in order: clone size, J gene, V gene, D gene, CDR3 protein, CDR3 DNA. The D gene is left open where the match is weak. A clone size is listed for some rows: how often the clone was seen (once, few, many), or a class if it is expanded.

-	TRBJ1-1	TRBV5-6	-	CASSLERVNTEAFF	TGTGCCAGCAGCTTGGAACGGGTGAACACTGAAGCTTTCTTT
-	TRBJ2-3	TRBV6-6	-	CASMVSGVTDTQYF	TGTGCCAGCATGGTGTCAGGGGTCACAGATACGCAGTATTTT
-	TRBJ1-2	TRBV20-1	-	CSASRLYTF	TGCAGTGCTAGTCGTCTCTACACCTTC
once	TRBJ1-4	TRBV18	TRBD1	CASSAGQTNEKLFF	TGTGCCAGCTCCGCGGGACAGACAAATGAAAAACTGTTTTTT
-	TRBJ1-5	TRBV2	TRBD1	CASSLTGYQPQHF	TGTGCCAGCAGTCTGACAGGGTATCAGCCCCAGCATTTT
once	TRBJ1-2	TRBV28	-	CATSGGRTNYGYTF	TGTGCCACAAGTGGGGGCAGAACTAACTATGGCTACACCTTC
-	TRBJ2-1	TRBV18	-	CASSHTWTPNGNEQFF	TGTGCCAGCTCACATACCTGGACTCCGAATGGCAATGAGCAGTTCTTC
-	TRBJ1-5	TRBV5-1	-	CASSLDGWPQHF	TGCGCCAGCAGCTTGGATGGGTGGCCCCAGCATTTT
few	TRBJ1-2	TRBV6-7	-	CASSPQGRAVYGYTF	TGTGCCAGCAGTCCTCAGGGTAGGGCGGTCTATGGCTACACCTTC
-	TRBJ1-5	TRBV9	-	CASSPGVSNQPQHF	TGTGCCAGCAGCCCAGGGGTTAGCAATCAGCCCCAGCATTTT
-	TRBJ1-1	TRBV30	-	CAWSVLGGANTEAFF	TGTGCCTGGAGTGTACTTGGGGGGGCAAACACTGAAGCTTTCTTT
-	TRBJ2-7	TRBV7-2	TRBD2	CASSLATSGPYEQYF	TGTGCCAGCAGCTTAGCGACTAGCGGACCCTACGAGCAGTACTTC
-	TRBJ2-3	TRBV30	-	CAWSGARGTDTQYF	TGTGCCTGGAGTGGGGCCCGGGGCACAGATACGCAGTATTTT
-	TRBJ1-1	TRBV5-6	-	CASTGGPMNTEAFF	TGTGCCAGCACAGGTGGCCCCATGAACACTGAAGCTTTCTTT
-	TRBJ2-3	TRBV7-9	TRBD2	CASSFGLAGGRADTQYF	TGTGCCAGCAGCTTCGGACTAGCGGGGGGGCGCGCAGATACGCAGTATTTT
-	TRBJ2-7	TRBV7-4	-	CASSVDSQGLYEQYF	TGTGCCAGCTCAGTCGATAGTCAGGGGCTCTACGAGCAGTACTTC
-	TRBJ1-6	TRBV4-3	-	CASSQWGSNSPLHF	TGCGCCAGCAGCCAGTGGGGGTCTAATTCACCCCTCCACTTT
-	TRBJ1-1	TRBV5-4	-	CASSSRRSTRLTEAFF	TGTGCCAGCAGCTCCCGCCGTTCGACCCGGCTCACTGAAGCTTTCTTT
-	TRBJ2-7	TRBV14	TRBD2	CASTVSGTSSYEQYF	TGTGCCAGCACCGTGAGCGGGACGAGCTCCTACGAGCAGTACTTC
-	TRBJ2-3	TRBV7-8	-	CASSLWETSTDTQYF	TGTGCCAGCAGCTTATGGGAGACTAGCACAGATACGCAGTATTTT
-	TRBJ2-2	TRBV14	-	CASSVRSTGELFF	TGTGCCAGCAGTGTACGTAGCACCGGGGAGCTGTTTTTT
-	TRBJ1-4	TRBV6-6	-	CASSQITMGSEKLFF	TGTGCCAGCAGCCAAATTACAATGGGAAGTGAAAAACTGTTTTTT
-	TRBJ1-2	TRBV6-6	-	CASNPTGPNYGYTF	TGTGCCAGCAACCCTACAGGGCCTAACTATGGCTACACCTTC
few	TRBJ1-1	TRBV7-2	-	CASSFGGGTEAFF	TGTGCCAGCAGCTTTGGTGGGGGCACTGAAGCTTTCTTT
-	TRBJ2-1	TRBV7-3	TRBD2	CASSFGTSGRAPQFF	TGTGCCAGCAGCTTCGGGACTAGCGGGAGGGCCCCGCAGTTCTTC
-	TRBJ1-2	TRBV11-1	-	CASSHRGDYGYTF	TGTGCCAGCAGCCACAGAGGTGACTATGGCTACACCTTC
-	TRBJ2-3	TRBV11-1	TRBD1	CASKNRGRIADTQYF	TGTGCCAGCAAGAACAGGGGGCGCATCGCAGATACGCAGTATTTT
-	TRBJ2-7	TRBV18	-	CASSPSINGEQYF	TGTGCCAGCTCACCATCTATTAACGGGGAGCAGTACTTC
-	TRBJ1-1	TRBV19	-	CASSFNGGVPEAFF	TGTGCCAGTAGTTTCAACGGGGGCGTCCCTGAAGCTTTCTTT
-	TRBJ2-3	TRBV7-9	-	CASRTPRERSRTDTQYF	TGTGCCAGCAGGACCCCCCGGGAGCGGAGCCGCACAGATACGCAGTATTTT
few	TRBJ2-1	TRBV7-2	-	CASSLGLSYEQFF	TGTGCCAGCAGCTTAGGGTTGTCGTATGAGCAGTTCTTC
-	TRBJ2-7	TRBV27	-	CASSLSSSSLYEQYF	TGTGCCAGCAGTTTATCGTCCAGCTCTCTCTACGAGCAGTACTTC
-	TRBJ1-2	TRBV5-8	-	CASSSQGVYGYTF	TGTGCCAGCAGCTCCCAAGGGGTCTATGGCTACACCTTC
-	TRBJ1-2	TRBV20-1	-	CSASLGVGYTF	TGCAGTGCTAGTCTCGGGGTGGGCTACACCTTC
-	TRBJ1-2	TRBV18	-	CASSPFPGRFYGYTF	TGTGCCAGCTCACCATTTCCAGGCCGGTTCTATGGCTACACCTTC